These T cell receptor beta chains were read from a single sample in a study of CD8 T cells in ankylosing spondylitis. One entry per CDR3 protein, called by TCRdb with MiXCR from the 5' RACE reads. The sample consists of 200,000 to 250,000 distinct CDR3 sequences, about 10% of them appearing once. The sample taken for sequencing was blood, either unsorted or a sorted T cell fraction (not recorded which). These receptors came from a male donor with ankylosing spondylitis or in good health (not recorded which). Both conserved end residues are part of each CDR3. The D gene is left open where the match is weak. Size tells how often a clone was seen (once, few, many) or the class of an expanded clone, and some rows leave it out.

CSAKHRESKNIQYF | TGCAGTGCTAAACACAGGGAATCCAAAAACATTCAGTACTTC | NA | TRBJ2-4 | few | TRBV20-1
CASSEGRRGGTDTQYF | TGTGCCAGCAGTGAGGGAAGGCGGGGCGGCACAGATACGCAGTATTTT | NA | TRBJ2-3 | NA | TRBV25-1
CASSNRDINEKLFF | TGTGCCAGCAGCAACCGGGACATTAATGAAAAACTGTTTTTT | NA | TRBJ1-4 | many | TRBV7-8
CASSLTVVGSETQYF | TGTGCCAGCAGTTTGACCGTCGTGGGGTCTGAGACCCAGTACTTC | NA | TRBJ2-5 | few | TRBV28
CASKTSRNYNEQFF | TGTGCCAGCAAGACTAGTCGGAACTACAATGAGCAGTTCTTC | NA | TRBJ2-1 | many | TRBV28
CASSEYRGTGELFF | TGTGCCAGCAGCGAATACAGGGGCACCGGGGAGCTGTTTTTT | TRBD1 | TRBJ2-2 | many | TRBV9
CASSLRDRVFQYF | TGTGCCAGCAGTCTCCGGGACAGGGTCTTCCAGTACTTC | TRBD1 | TRBJ2-5 | many | TRBV6-1
CATSPGRRAGDYNEQFF | TGTGCCACCAGCCCAGGGCGGAGAGCGGGGGATTACAATGAGCAGTTCTTC | TRBD2 | TRBJ2-1 | NA | TRBV3-1
CASRGFYEQYF | TGTGCCAGCCGGGGTTTCTACGAGCAGTACTTC | NA | TRBJ2-7 | few | TRBV6-6
CAISDTGDSTDTQYF | TGTGCCATCAGTGATACGGGGGACAGCACAGATACGCAGTATTTT | NA | TRBJ2-3 | many | TRBV10-3
CSAYFPGRNQETQYF | TGCAGTGCTTATTTCCCGGGCCGGAACCAAGAGACCCAGTACTTC | NA | TRBJ2-5 | many | TRBV20-1
CASSLVPRIYEQYF | TGTGCCAGCAGCTTAGTACCTCGAATCTACGAGCAGTACTTC | NA | TRBJ2-7 | many | TRBV7-2
CASSLGGGGNQPQHF | TGTGCCAGCAGCTTAGGAGGGGGCGGCAATCAGCCCCAGCATTTT | TRBD1 | TRBJ1-5 | many | TRBV7-9
CSARDDSYEQYF | TGCAGTGCTAGAGATGATTCCTACGAGCAGTACTTC | NA | TRBJ2-7 | many | TRBV20-1
CATSDFSRVDKETQYF | TGTGCCACCAGTGATTTTTCCCGGGTTGATAAAGAGACCCAGTACTTC | NA | TRBJ2-5 | many | TRBV24-1
CASSLVGTSGDNGQFF | TGTGCCAGCAGCTTAGTTGGGACTAGCGGTGACAATGGGCAGTTCTTC | TRBD2 | TRBJ2-1 | NA | TRBV7-2
CASSLNLPGGQETQYF | TGTGCCAGCAGCCTGAACCTACCGGGGGGACAAGAGACCCAGTACTTC | TRBD2 | TRBJ2-5 | NA | TRBV7-8
CASSPQRPSSSYEQYF | TGTGCCAGCAGCCCCCAGAGGCCATCTAGCTCCTACGAGCAGTACTTC | NA | TRBJ2-7 | many | TRBV7-6
CASSLDGGLRGTGELFF | TGTGCCAGCAGCCTCGATGGGGGACTAAGGGGGACCGGGGAGCTGTTTTTT | NA | TRBJ2-2 | many | TRBV7-3
CASGRGGETQYF | TGTGCCAGCGGCCGGGGTGGAGAGACCCAGTACTTC | NA | TRBJ2-5 | many | TRBV25-1
CASSEGVAVTDTQYF | TGTGCCAGCAGTGAAGGGGTAGCGGTCACAGATACGCAGTATTTT | NA | TRBJ2-3 | NA | TRBV6-1
CASSLTGTQIPYEQYF | TGTGCCAGCAGCCTGACCGGGACCCAAATCCCCTACGAGCAGTACTTC | NA | TRBJ2-7 | NA | TRBV7-6
CASSLSGLAGGSTGELFF | TGTGCCAGCAGCTTATCGGGACTAGCGGGGGGGTCGACCGGGGAGCTGTTTTTT | TRBD2 | TRBJ2-2 | many | TRBV7-2
CASSLGLADGQPQHF | TGTGCCAGCAGCTTAGGACTAGCTGATGGTCAGCCCCAGCATTTT | NA | TRBJ1-5 | few | TRBV7-2
CASSLAGTEYNSPLHF | TGCGCCAGCAGCCTGGCCGGGACAGAGTATAATTCACCCCTCCACTTT | TRBD1 | TRBJ1-6 | many | TRBV5-1
CASSLFRAGASTDTQYF | TGTGCCAGCAGCTTATTCCGAGCGGGGGCAAGCACAGATACGCAGTATTTT | TRBD2 | TRBJ2-3 | few | TRBV7-2
CASGRWGYEQYF | TGTGCCAGCGGCAGGTGGGGCTACGAGCAGTACTTC | NA | TRBJ2-7 | many | TRBV27
CSARAAGTGRGFDEQFF | TGCAGTGCTAGAGCCGCCGGGACAGGGAGGGGGTTTGATGAGCAGTTCTTC | TRBD1 | TRBJ2-1 | many | TRBV20-1
CASSQDIKRGLYRNTGELFF | TGTGCCAGCAGCCAAGATATCAAGCGGGGGCTTTATCGGAACACCGGGGAGCTGTTTTTT | TRBD2 | TRBJ2-2 | few | TRBV3-1
CASSPQRSFTDTQYF | TGTGCCAGCAGTCCCCAGCGGTCCTTCACAGATACGCAGTATTTT | NA | TRBJ2-3 | many | TRBV6-1
CASSQGTPAGDGYGYTF | TGTGCCAGCAGCCAGGGGACCCCGGCAGGGGATGGGTATGGCTACACCTTC | NA | TRBJ1-2 | NA | TRBV4-2
CASSPRGQGGEKLFF | TGTGCCAGCAGCCCCAGGGGACAGGGGGGTGAAAAACTGTTTTTT | TRBD1 | TRBJ1-4 | many | TRBV6-1
CASSPRNNEQFF | TGTGCCAGCAGTCCACGAAACAATGAGCAGTTCTTC | NA | TRBJ2-1 | many | TRBV12-3/TRBV12-4
CANPLAGELQETQYF | TGTGCCAACCCACTAGCGGGGGAACTCCAAGAGACCCAGTACTTC | TRBD2 | TRBJ2-5 | many | TRBV2
CASSLVSPAGTDTQYF | TGTGCCAGCAGCTTGGTTTCCCCGGCCGGCACAGATACGCAGTATTTT | NA | TRBJ2-3 | many | TRBV5-5
CASSALAGDTDTQYF | TGTGCCAGCAGTGCACTAGCGGGGGACACAGATACGCAGTATTTT | TRBD2 | TRBJ2-3 | many | TRBV7-9
CASSLSLEGARGYTF | TGTGCCAGCAGTTTGAGCTTGGAGGGGGCGCGTGGCTACACCTTC | TRBD1 | TRBJ1-2 | many | TRBV12-3/TRBV12-4
CASSLEAGTIYNEQFF | TGCGCCAGCAGCTTAGAAGCGGGGACCATTTACAATGAGCAGTTCTTC | TRBD2 | TRBJ2-1 | many | TRBV5-1
CASGGGLGSDEAFF | TGTGCCAGTGGGGGTGGATTGGGGTCGGATGAAGCTTTCTTT | NA | TRBJ1-1 | many | TRBV12-3/TRBV12-4
CASSPDPGTYGYTF | TGCGCCAGCAGCCCAGACCCAGGGACGTATGGCTACACCTTC | NA | TRBJ1-2 | many | TRBV5-1
CSATGTGGEWDTEAFF | TGCAGTGCTACGGGGACAGGGGGCGAGTGGGACACTGAAGCTTTCTTT | TRBD1 | TRBJ1-1 | few | TRBV20-1
CASSLTNDRADTQYF | TGTGCCAGCAGTTTAACCAATGACAGGGCAGATACGCAGTATTTT | TRBD1 | TRBJ2-3 | many | TRBV12-3/TRBV12-4
CSVERMGQGDGYTF | TGCAGCGTTGAACGGATGGGACAGGGGGACGGCTACACCTTC | TRBD1 | TRBJ1-2 | many | TRBV29-1
CASSLGWGAGGSYNEQFF | TGTGCCAGCAGCTTAGGTTGGGGAGCGGGGGGCTCCTACAATGAGCAGTTCTTC | TRBD2 | TRBJ2-1 | NA | TRBV7-6